This T cell receptor (beta chain) was recorded in a study of blood T cell repertoires in COVID-19. V gave up 1 base and J gave up 3 bases, with 10 bases separating them. Looked up from germline, CDR1 is LNHNV and CDR2 is YYDKDF (reference sequence). The CDR3 is 15 amino acids. Original analysis: Reference gene primer amplification in the assay estimated nucleated cell counts. TCRdb's copy holds only in-frame clones and misses some; the assay was immunoSEQ multiplex PCR. V and J calls and clone size are those listed in that table; D and trimming were worked out from the DNA. Counted here are approximately 230,000 clones, around 80% occurring once; the ten biggest clones make up about 15%. Participant-reported clinical history was the basis for cohort assignment. Either two negative PCRs, clearance, or symptom resolution qualified Cohort 3 donors as recovered.

Sequences were obtained from PBMCs or T cells enriched from blood (not recorded which). This chain links TRBV15 with TRBJ1-5, with a possible D match to TRBD1 (6 bases). The origin of this receptor is a middle-aged man who had recovered from COVID-19. CDR3 amino acids: CATSRVGAVNQPQHF. For the CDR3, the DNA is TGTGCCACCAGCAGAGTGGGGGCAGTCAATCAGCCCCAGCATTTT.